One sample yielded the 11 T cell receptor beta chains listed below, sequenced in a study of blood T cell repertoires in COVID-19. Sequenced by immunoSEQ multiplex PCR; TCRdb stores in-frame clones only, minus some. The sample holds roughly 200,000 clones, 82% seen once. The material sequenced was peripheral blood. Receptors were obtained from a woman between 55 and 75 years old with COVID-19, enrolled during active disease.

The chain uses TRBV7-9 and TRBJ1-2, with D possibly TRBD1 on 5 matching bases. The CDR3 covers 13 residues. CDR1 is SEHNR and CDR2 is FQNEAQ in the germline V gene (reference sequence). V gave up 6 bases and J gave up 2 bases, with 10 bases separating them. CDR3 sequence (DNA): TGTGCCAGCAGGAAGCCAGGGAACTATGGCTACACCTTC. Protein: CASRKPGNYGYTF.

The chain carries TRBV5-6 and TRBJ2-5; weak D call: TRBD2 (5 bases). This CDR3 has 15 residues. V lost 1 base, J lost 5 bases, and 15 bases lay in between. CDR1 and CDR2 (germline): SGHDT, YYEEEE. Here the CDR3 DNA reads TGTGCCAGCAGCTTGTCCGGGATATCAAGTGAGACCCAGTACTTC. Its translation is CASSLSGISSETQYF.

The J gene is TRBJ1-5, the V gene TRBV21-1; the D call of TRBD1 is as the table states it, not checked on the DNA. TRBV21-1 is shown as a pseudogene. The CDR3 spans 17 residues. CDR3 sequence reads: CASRPGTGDISNQPQHF. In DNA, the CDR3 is TGTGCCAGCAGGCCCGGGACAGGGGATATTAGCAATCAGCCCCAGCATTTT.

Written as DNA, the CDR3 is TGTGCCAGCAGCTTAGATCCCCACACCTACGAGCAGTACTTC. It codes for CASSLDPHTYEQYF. The chain employs TRBV7-6 and TRBJ2-7; D call uncertain. Germline V gives CDR1 SGHVS, CDR2 FNYEAQ. Trimming pared 1 base from V and 2 bases from J, leaving 9 bases between. The CDR3 is 14 amino acids.

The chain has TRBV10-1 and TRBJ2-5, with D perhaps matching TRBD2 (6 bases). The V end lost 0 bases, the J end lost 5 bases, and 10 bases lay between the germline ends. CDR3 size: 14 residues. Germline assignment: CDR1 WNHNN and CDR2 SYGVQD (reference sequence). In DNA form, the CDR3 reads TGCGCCAGCAGTGAGTCGGAGGGTCGGGAGACCCAGTACTTC. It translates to CASSESEGRETQYF.

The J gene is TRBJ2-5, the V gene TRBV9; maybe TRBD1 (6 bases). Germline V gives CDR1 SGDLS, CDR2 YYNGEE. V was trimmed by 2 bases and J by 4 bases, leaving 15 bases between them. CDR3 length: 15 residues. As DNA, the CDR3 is TGTGCCAGCAGCGTCGGGACACTGGGCACAGAGACCCAGTACTTC. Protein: CASSVGTLGTETQYF.

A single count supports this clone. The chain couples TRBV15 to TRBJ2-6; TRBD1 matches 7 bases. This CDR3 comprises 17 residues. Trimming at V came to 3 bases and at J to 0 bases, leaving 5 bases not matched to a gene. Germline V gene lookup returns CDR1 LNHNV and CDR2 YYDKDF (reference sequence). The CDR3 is CATSRGQPNSGANVLTF. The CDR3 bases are TGTGCCACCAGCAGGGGACAGCCTAACTCTGGGGCCAACGTCCTGACTTTC.

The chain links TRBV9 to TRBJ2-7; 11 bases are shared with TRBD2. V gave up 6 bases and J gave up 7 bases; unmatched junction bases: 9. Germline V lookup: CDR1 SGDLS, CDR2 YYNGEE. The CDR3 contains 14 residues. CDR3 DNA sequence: TGTGCCAGCACCCAGCAAGTAGCGGGAGGGGAGCAGTACTTC. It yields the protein CASTQQVAGGEQYF.

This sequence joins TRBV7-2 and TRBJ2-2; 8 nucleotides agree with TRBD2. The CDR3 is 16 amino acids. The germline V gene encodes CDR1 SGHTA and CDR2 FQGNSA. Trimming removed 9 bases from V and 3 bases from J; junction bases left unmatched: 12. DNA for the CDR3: TGTGCCAGAAAAAATGTAGCGGGGACCCACACCGGGGAGCTGTTTTTT. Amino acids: CARKNVAGTHTGELFF.

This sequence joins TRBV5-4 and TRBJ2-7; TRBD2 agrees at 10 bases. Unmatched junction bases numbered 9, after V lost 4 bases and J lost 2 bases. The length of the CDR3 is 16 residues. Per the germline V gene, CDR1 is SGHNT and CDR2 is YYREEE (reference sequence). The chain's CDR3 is CASSPGFGTSAYEQYV. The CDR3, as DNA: TGTGCCAGCAGCCCGGGATTCGGGACTAGCGCCTACGAGCAGTACGTC.

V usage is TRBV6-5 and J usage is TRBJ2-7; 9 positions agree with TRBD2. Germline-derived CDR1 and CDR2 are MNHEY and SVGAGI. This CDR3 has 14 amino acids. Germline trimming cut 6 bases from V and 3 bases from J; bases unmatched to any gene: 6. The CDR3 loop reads CASSRSGSGYEQYF. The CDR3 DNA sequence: TGTGCCAGCAGCCGTAGCGGGAGCGGCTACGAGCAGTACTTC.